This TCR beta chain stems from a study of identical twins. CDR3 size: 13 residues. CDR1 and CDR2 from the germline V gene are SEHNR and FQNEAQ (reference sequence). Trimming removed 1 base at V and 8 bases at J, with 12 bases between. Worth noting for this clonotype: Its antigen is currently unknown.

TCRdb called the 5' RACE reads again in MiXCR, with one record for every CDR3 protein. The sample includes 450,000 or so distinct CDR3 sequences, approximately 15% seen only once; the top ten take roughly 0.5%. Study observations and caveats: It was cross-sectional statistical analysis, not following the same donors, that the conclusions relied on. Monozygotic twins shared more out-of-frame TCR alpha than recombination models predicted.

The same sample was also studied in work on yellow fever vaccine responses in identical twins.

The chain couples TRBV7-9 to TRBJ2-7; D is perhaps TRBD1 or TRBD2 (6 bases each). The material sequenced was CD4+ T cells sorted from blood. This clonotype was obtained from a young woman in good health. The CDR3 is CASSLGLGGKQYF. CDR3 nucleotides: TGTGCCAGCAGCTTAGGGTTAGGGGGGAAGCAGTACTTC.